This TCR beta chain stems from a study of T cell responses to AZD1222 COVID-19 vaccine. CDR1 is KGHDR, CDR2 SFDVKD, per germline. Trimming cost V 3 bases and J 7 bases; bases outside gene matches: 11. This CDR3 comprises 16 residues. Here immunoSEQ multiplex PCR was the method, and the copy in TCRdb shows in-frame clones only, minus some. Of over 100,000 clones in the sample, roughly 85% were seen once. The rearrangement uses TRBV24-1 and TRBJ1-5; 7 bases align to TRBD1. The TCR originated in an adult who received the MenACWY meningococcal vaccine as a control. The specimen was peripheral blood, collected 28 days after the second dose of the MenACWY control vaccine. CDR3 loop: CATSDHTGQIGQPQHF. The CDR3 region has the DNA TGTGCCACCAGTGATCACACGGGACAGATTGGGCAGCCCCAGCATTTT.